This TCR beta chain derives from a study of tumor-infiltrating lymphocytes in localized non-small cell lung cancer. Study-wide background: From each patient, both tumor and uninvolved lung, non-adjacent to tumor, were sampled. Study-level findings and limits: Tumors had more T cell infiltration than uninvolved lung, per TCRbeta sequencing and CD3 counts.

Sequenced by immunoSEQ multiplex PCR; TCRdb stores in-frame clones only, minus some. Of about 6,400 clones detected, roughly 71% appear once; the ten largest clones hold 14%. Points on this clone: Its antigen remains unidentified.

Germline loops: CDR1 GTSNPN, CDR2 SVGIG (reference sequence). V trimming: 3 bases; J trimming: 2 bases; junction bases outside the gene matches: 4. The length of the CDR3 is 14 residues. The chain carries TRBV30 and TRBJ1-1, with TRBD1 identical over 9 bases. This receptor was taken from a human donor with non-small cell lung cancer. The sequencing input was lung tumor tissue. The CDR3 coding sequence is TGTGCCTGGAGGGGACAGGGCGGTAACACTGAAGCTTTCTTT. It specifies CAWRGQGGNTEAFF.